Below are 28 T cell receptor beta chains sequenced from a single sample in a study of early T cells in non-severe SARS-CoV-2 infection. MiXCR was run by TCRdb on the 5' RACE reads, yielding one entry per CDR3 protein. The sample holds 85,000 to 100,000 distinct CDR3 sequences, more than 9.5% seen once. Source: whole blood, taken at baseline. The origin of the receptors is an adult who was a healthcare worker with PCR-confirmed SARS-CoV-2 infection or an uninfected control (not recorded which).

This clonotype was counted only a few times. The chain carries TRBV18 and TRBJ1-3; TRBD1 might be the D (6 bases). This CDR3 comprises 15 residues. In germline, CDR1 is KGHSH, CDR2 LQKENI. V dropped 3 bases and J dropped 2 bases, with 11 bases sitting between them. CDR3: CASSPPDRTGNTIYF. In DNA, the CDR3 is TGTGCCAGCTCACCCCCGGACAGAACTGGAAACACCATATATTTT.

This clonotype was recorded at least ten times. This chain connects TRBV7-7 to TRBJ2-3; D is undetermined. This CDR3 is 14 amino acids long. The germline V and J ends were trimmed by 4 bases and 0 bases, with 8 bases remaining between them. Germline V gene lookup returns CDR1 SSHAT and CDR2 FNYEAQ (reference sequence). The CDR3 DNA follows: TGTGCCAGCAGCTCCGGGCCCAGCACAGATACGCAGTATTTT. Protein product: CASSSGPSTDTQYF.

CDR3 DNA: TGTGCCAGCAGCGTACAGCCCCCGAGCCTGTGGGCAGATACGCAGTATTTT. It specifies CASSVQPPSLWADTQYF. The chain links TRBV7-2 to TRBJ2-3; no clear D. V was pared by 5 bases and J by 4 bases, with 22 bases between. The germline V gene has CDR1 SGHTA and CDR2 FQGNSA. The CDR3 loop spans 17 amino acids.

The genes are TRBV29-1 and TRBJ2-3, with 13 positions matching TRBD2. CDR1 is SQVTM, CDR2 ANQGSEA, per germline. There are 16 residues in the CDR3. The ends lost 7 bases at V and 0 bases at J; junction bases unmatched: 7. The CDR3 nucleotides are TGCAGCGCCTTTGGACTAGCGGGAGTCAGCACAGATACGCAGTATTTT. It translates to CSAFGLAGVSTDTQYF.

The sample holds a few counts of this clonotype. This chain uses TRBV5-1 with TRBJ1-2; D gene unclear. The CDR3 sequence is 15 residues long. The germline CDR1 and CDR2 sequences are SGHRS and YFSETQ. V was trimmed by 4 bases and J by 7 bases, leaving 20 bases between them. CDR3 sequence (DNA): TGCGCCAGCAGCCAGGCGCGTACGGGGTACGGTGGCTACACCTTC. Translating it yields CASSQARTGYGGYTF.

There are a few counts of this clonotype. The chain's CDR3 is CASSFRGPNTGELFF. CDR3 sequence (DNA): TGTGCCAGCAGCTTCCGCGGGCCCAACACCGGGGAGCTGTTTTTT. The chain is built from TRBV7-9 and TRBJ2-2; possibly TRBD2 for D (5 bases). Germline CDR1 is SEHNR and CDR2 is FQNEAQ (reference sequence). Trimming left V 3 bases short and J 2 bases short, with 10 bases between. This CDR3 comprises 15 residues. The full variable domain, its missing parts supplied by reference TRBV7-9 and TRBJ2-2, is DTGVSQNPRHKITKRGQNVTFRCDPISEHNRLYWYRQTLGQGPEFLTYFQNEAQLEKSRLLSDRFSAERPKGSFSTLEIQRTEQGDSAMYLCASSFRGPNTGELFFGEGSRLTVL.

The rearrangement joins TRBV3-1 to TRBJ2-7; D gene unclear. The CDR3 is made up of 11 amino acids. Germline-derived CDR1 and CDR2 are LGHDT and YNNKEL (reference sequence). V was clipped by 1 base and J by 7 bases, with 5 bases between them. In nucleotides, the CDR3 is TGTGCCAGCAGCCAAGGCCTAGAGCAGTACTTC. Translation: CASSQGLEQYF.

The chain employs TRBV6-1 and TRBJ2-7; D is unclear. Germline assignment: CDR1 MNHNS and CDR2 SASEGT. This CDR3 contains 15 residues. The V and J ends lost 3 bases and 2 bases respectively, with 14 bases between them. CDR3 coding DNA: TGTGCCAGCAGTGAGTCAGCATTCGCCCCCTACGAGCAGTACTTC. It translates to CASSESAFAPYEQYF.

In this sample, this clonotype turned up a few times. The V call is TRBV29-1, the J call TRBJ2-2, with a possible D match to TRBD1 (6 bases). The CDR3 contains 12 residues. Trimming took 6 bases from V and 3 from J, leaving 8 bases between them. The germline V gene encodes CDR1 SQVTM and CDR2 ANQGSEA. CDR3 region: CSVTGYTGELFF. DNA of the CDR3: TGCAGCGTAACAGGGTACACCGGGGAGCTGTTTTTT.

The chain is built from TRBV7-2 and TRBJ2-1; D might be TRBD1 (6 bases). The ends were cut back, 1 base at V and 4 bases at J, with 11 bases in the middle. CDR1 SGHTA and CDR2 FQGNSA come from the germline V gene. The CDR3 length is 15 residues. The DNA for the CDR3 is TGTGCCAGCAGCTTAGTTGGGACACCTTACAATGAGCAGTTCTTC. This sequence encodes CASSLVGTPYNEQFF.

The V gene is TRBV6-7, the J gene TRBJ1-3; tentatively, D is TRBD1 (6 bases). TRBV6-7 qualifies as an ORF whose function is uncertain. This CDR3 spans 17 amino acids. The ends were cut back, 0 bases at V and 0 bases at J, with 12 bases in the middle. CDR3 amino acids: CASSYSGGNPSGNTIYF. As DNA, the CDR3 is TGTGCCAGCAGTTACTCGGGGGGCAATCCCTCTGGAAACACCATATATTTT.

The chain links TRBV10-3 to TRBJ2-3, with D perhaps given as TRBD1 or TRBD2 (5 bases each). Germline CDR1 ENHRY, CDR2 SYGVKD. Trimming removed 2 bases from V and 1 base from J, with 10 bases in between. This CDR3 is built from 15 residues. This CDR3 is CAISEIGGGTDTQYF. The CDR3 DNA is TGTGCCATCAGTGAGATTGGGGGTGGCACAGATACGCAGTATTTT.

This clonotype has just a few counts. V gene TRBV5-1 combines with J gene TRBJ2-3; TRBD1 agrees at 7 bases. The germline gives CDR1 SGHRS, CDR2 YFSETQ. V shed 2 bases, J shed 5 bases, and the junction held 2 bases outside the gene matches. The CDR3 contains 13 residues. The CDR3 loop is CASSFNRGDTQYF. The CDR3 DNA follows: TGCGCCAGCAGCTTCAACAGGGGAGATACGCAGTATTTT.

This clonotype was counted at least ten times. CDR3 coding DNA: TGTGCCAGCAGTACACAGGGGTTCACCGGGGAGCTGTTTTTT. Its translation: CASSTQGFTGELFF. This sequence joins TRBV2 and TRBJ2-2; 7 bases are shared with TRBD1. The CDR3 is 14 amino acids. Germline-derived CDR1 and CDR2 are SNHLY and FYNNEI. V lost 5 bases, J lost 4 bases, and 4 bases stayed unmatched.

This clonotype was observed a handful of times. The chain carries TRBV5-8 and TRBJ1-6; D not resolved. Germline-derived CDR1 and CDR2 are SGHTS and YDEGEE. The CDR3 covers 14 residues. V was cut by 3 bases and J by 5 bases, with 9 bases left in between. CDR3 residues: CASSWDNDNSPLHF. The CDR3 coding sequence is TGTGCCAGCAGCTGGGATAATGATAATTCACCCCTCCACTTT.

Many counts were recorded for this clonotype. This rearrangement joins TRBV7-9 to TRBJ2-5; D might be TRBD1 (6 bases). Germline V gene lookup returns CDR1 SEHNR and CDR2 FQNEAQ (reference sequence). V was clipped by 6 bases and J by 4 bases, with 15 bases between them. The CDR3 contains 14 residues. The CDR3 nucleotides read TGTGCCAGCAGTTTTACAGGGAGAGGAGAGACCCAGTACTTC. Protein product: CASSFTGRGETQYF. Full variable domain (rest looked up from reference TRBV7-9 and TRBJ2-5): DTGVSQNPRHKITKRGQNVTFRCDPISEHNRLYWYRQTLGQGPEFLTYFQNEAQLEKSRLLSDRFSAERPKGSFSTLEIQRTEQGDSAMYLCASSFTGRGETQYFGPGTRLLVL.

This chain connects TRBV5-6 to TRBJ2-3; 9 positions match TRBD1. Germline V lookup: CDR1 SGHDT, CDR2 YYEEEE. V gave up 4 bases and J gave up 1 base; unmatched junction bases: 7. The CDR3 is 16 amino acids. CDR3 coding DNA: TGTGCCAGCAGCCTGACACAGGGGGCACGCACAGATACGCAGTATTTT. Translating gives CASSLTQGARTDTQYF.

This clonotype was observed many times. The rearrangement uses TRBV3-1 and TRBJ2-1; D is undetermined. Trimming took 1 base from V and 7 from J, leaving 2 bases between them. Per the germline V gene, CDR1 is LGHDT and CDR2 is YNNKEL (reference sequence). The CDR3 is made up of 11 amino acids. The CDR3 DNA sequence: TGTGCCAGCAGCCAAGGAAATGAGCAGTTCTTC. It encodes CASSQGNEQFF.

The chain uses TRBV2 and TRBJ2-1; 7 nucleotides match TRBD1. V shed 8 bases, J shed 5 bases, and the junction held 12 bases outside the gene matches. Germline assignment: CDR1 SNHLY and CDR2 FYNNEI. The CDR3 spans 15 residues. The CDR3 DNA sequence: TGTGCCAGCTTAAAGGGGAGACAGGGAAACAATGAGCAGTTCTTC. It codes for CASLKGRQGNNEQFF. Based on the CDR3 plus reference TRBV2 and TRBJ2-1, the full variable domain is EPEVTQTPSHQVTQMGQEVILRCVPISNHLYFYWYRQILGQKVEFLVSFYNNEISEKSEIFDDQFSVERPDGSNFTLKIRSTKLEDSAMYFCASLKGRQGNNEQFFGPGTRLTVL.

The V call is TRBV20-1, the J call TRBJ2-3; D unresolved. Germline CDR1 is DFQATT and CDR2 is SNEGSKA (reference sequence). This CDR3 comprises 16 residues. Trimming took off 0 bases at V and 1 base at J, with 14 bases between the two ends. CDR3 DNA: TGCAGTGCTAGAGATGCCCGGAGTGGCGGCACAGATACGCAGTATTTT. Amino acids: CSARDARSGGTDTQYF.

The sample holds many counts of this clonotype. V gene TRBV20-1 combines with J gene TRBJ1-1; 11 bases align to TRBD1. V lost 6 bases and J lost 7; bases outside the gene matches: 13. The CDR3 has 15 residues. The V gene's germline CDR1 is DFQATT and CDR2 SNEGSKA (reference sequence). CDR3 coding DNA: TGCAGTGCCCCCACTCGGGACAGGGGGGTTCTTGAAGCTTTCTTT. This codes for CSAPTRDRGVLEAFF.

In its sample, this clonotype was seen many times. The chain carries TRBV4-2 and TRBJ2-2; D ambiguous. Germline V lookup: CDR1 LGHNA, CDR2 YNFKEQ. This CDR3 is built from 16 residues. The V and J ends lost 0 bases and 0 bases respectively, with 8 bases between them. The CDR3 DNA sequence: TGTGCCAGCAGCCAAGATTTCACAACGAACACCGGGGAGCTGTTTTTT. Protein: CASSQDFTTNTGELFF.

This clonotype occurred a few times. As DNA, the CDR3 is TGTGCCAGCAGCGCCTACAGGGACGATACGCAGTATTTT. Translating it yields CASSAYRDDTQYF. The chain uses TRBV7-9 and TRBJ2-3; D might be TRBD1 (6 bases). V was cut by 5 bases and J by 6 bases, with 12 bases left in between. The germline gives CDR1 SEHNR, CDR2 FQNEAQ (reference sequence). The CDR3 consists of 13 residues.

V usage is TRBV20-1 and J usage is TRBJ2-7, with TRBD2 matching over 10 bases. This CDR3 region has 15 residues. Trimming removed 6 bases from V and 5 bases from J; junction bases left unmatched: 13. Germline-derived CDR1 and CDR2 are DFQATT and SNEGSKA (reference sequence). CDR3 nucleotides: TGCAGTGCCCAGACTCGAACTAGCGGGATAAACGAGCAGTACTTC. Translated: CSAQTRTSGINEQYF.

CDR3 amino acids: CASSRSGNQPQHF. The CDR3 DNA is TGTGCCAGCAGCCGGAGCGGCAATCAGCCCCAGCATTTT. The chain couples TRBV7-9 to TRBJ1-5; D remains unclear. The CDR3 has 13 residues. CDR1 and CDR2 from the germline V gene are SEHNR and FQNEAQ (reference sequence). V lost 5 bases and J 2 bases, leaving 7 bases between the germline ends.

The V and J genes are TRBV6-1 and TRBJ1-2, with unresolved D. CDR1 and CDR2 from the germline V gene are MNHNS and SASEGT. With 7 bases removed from V and 6 bases from J, the gap between germline ends came to 15 bases. This CDR3 is 13 amino acids long. The CDR3 spells CASIRTPRDGYTF. CDR3 in DNA: TGTGCCAGCATCCGGACCCCTCGGGATGGCTACACCTTC.

This clonotype was seen many times. CDR3 DNA: TGTGCCAGCAGTGGGCCTCCCCACTCTGGGGCCAACGTCCTGACTTTC. Its protein is CASSGPPHSGANVLTF. This chain links TRBV28 with TRBJ2-6; no firm D call. V was clipped by 5 bases and J by 0 bases, with 11 bases between them. Germline assignment: CDR1 MDHEN and CDR2 SYDVKM. The CDR3 runs to 16 residues. The variable domain in full, completed from reference TRBV28 and TRBJ2-6, reads DVKVTQSSRYLVKRTGEKVFLECVQDMDHENMFWYRQDPGLGLRLIYFSYDVKMKEKGDIPEGYSVSREKKERFSLILESASTNQTSMYLCASSGPPHSGANVLTFGAGSRLTVL.

The chain employs TRBV10-3 and TRBJ2-3; 14 nucleotides align to TRBD2. V was clipped by 5 bases and J by 0 bases; unmatched bases: 10. This CDR3 contains 19 residues. Germline V gene sequence: CDR1 ENHRY, CDR2 SYGVKD. The CDR3 reads CAISPGTSGRFSSTDTQYF. The CDR3 DNA reads as TGTGCCATCAGTCCCGGGACTAGCGGGAGATTTTCGAGCACAGATACGCAGTATTTT.